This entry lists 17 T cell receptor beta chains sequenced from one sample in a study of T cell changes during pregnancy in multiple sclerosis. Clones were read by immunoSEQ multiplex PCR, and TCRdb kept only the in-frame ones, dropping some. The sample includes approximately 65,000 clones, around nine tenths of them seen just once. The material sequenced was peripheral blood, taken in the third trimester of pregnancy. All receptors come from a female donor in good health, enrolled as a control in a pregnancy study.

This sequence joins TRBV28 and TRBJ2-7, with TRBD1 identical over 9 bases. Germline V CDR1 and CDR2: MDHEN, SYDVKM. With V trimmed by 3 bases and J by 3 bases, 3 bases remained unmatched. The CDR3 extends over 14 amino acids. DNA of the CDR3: TGTGCCAGCAGTTTCGTGACAGGGGGCTACGAGCAGTACTTC. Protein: CASSFVTGGYEQYF.

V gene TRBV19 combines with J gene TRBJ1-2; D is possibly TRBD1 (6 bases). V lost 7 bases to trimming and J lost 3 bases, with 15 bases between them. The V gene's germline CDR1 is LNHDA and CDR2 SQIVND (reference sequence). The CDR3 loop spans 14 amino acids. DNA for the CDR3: TGTGCCAGTAACAAGCCAGGGGATGACTATGGCTACACCTTC. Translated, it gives CASNKPGDDYGYTF.

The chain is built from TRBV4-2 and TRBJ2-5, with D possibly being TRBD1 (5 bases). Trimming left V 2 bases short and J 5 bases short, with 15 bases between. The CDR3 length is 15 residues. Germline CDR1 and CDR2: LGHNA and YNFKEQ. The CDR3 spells CASSQREGVRETQYF. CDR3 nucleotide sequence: TGTGCCAGCAGCCAAAGGGAAGGGGTGAGGGAGACCCAGTACTTC.

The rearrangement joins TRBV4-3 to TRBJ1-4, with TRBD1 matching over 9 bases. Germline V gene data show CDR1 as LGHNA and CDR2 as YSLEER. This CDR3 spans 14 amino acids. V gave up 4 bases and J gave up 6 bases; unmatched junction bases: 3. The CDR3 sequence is CASSLGTGYEKLFF. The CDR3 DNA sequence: TGCGCCAGCAGCCTCGGGACAGGGTATGAAAAACTGTTTTTT.

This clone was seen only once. The CDR3 bases are TGCGCCAGCAGCCTAGGGCAGGGCTACGAGCAGTACTTC. Translating it yields CASSLGQGYEQYF. This sequence joins TRBV4-3 and TRBJ2-7; possibly TRBD1 for D (5 bases). The CDR3 is made up of 13 amino acids. The V end was cut by 4 bases, the J end by 3 bases, with 10 bases between. Germline lookup yields CDR1 LGHNA and CDR2 YSLEER.

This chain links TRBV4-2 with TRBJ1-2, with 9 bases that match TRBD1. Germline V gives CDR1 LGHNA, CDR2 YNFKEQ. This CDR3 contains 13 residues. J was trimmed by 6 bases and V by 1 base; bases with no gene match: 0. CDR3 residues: CASSQGTGDGYTF. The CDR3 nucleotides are TGTGCCAGCAGCCAAGGGACAGGGGATGGCTACACCTTC.

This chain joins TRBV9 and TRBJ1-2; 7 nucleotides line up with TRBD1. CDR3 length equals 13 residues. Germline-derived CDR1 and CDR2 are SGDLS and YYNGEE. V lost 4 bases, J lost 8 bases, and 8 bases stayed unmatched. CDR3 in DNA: TGTGCCAGCAGCAATTGGGACAGTCTGGGCTACACCTTC. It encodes CASSNWDSLGYTF.

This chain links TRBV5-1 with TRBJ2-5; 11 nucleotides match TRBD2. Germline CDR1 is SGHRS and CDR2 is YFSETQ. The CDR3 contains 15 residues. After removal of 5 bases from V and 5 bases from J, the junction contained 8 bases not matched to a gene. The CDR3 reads CASRPRLAGLETQYF. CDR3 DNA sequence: TGCGCCAGCAGACCCCGACTAGCGGGGTTGGAGACCCAGTACTTC.

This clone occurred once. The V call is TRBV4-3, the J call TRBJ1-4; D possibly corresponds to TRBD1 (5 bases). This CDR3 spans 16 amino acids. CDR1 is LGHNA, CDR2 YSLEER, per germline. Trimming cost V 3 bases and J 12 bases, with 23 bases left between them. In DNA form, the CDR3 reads TGCGCCAGCAGCCAGCCCCCGACAAGGGGCAAGGCGGAACTGTTTTTT. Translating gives CASSQPPTRGKAELFF.

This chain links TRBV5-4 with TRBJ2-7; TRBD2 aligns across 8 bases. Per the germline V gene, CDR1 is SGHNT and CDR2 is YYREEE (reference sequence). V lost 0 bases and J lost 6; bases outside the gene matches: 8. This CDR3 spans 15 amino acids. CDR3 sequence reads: CASSLVPGGLAEQYF. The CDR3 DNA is TGTGCCAGCAGCTTGGTACCGGGGGGGTTAGCCGAGCAGTACTTC.

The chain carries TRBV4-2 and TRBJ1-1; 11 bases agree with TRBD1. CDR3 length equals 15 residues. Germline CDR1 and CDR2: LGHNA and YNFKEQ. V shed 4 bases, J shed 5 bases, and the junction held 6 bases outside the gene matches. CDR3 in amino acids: CASSPGDRGGTEAFF. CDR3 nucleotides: TGTGCCAGCAGCCCGGGGGACAGGGGGGGGACTGAAGCTTTCTTT.

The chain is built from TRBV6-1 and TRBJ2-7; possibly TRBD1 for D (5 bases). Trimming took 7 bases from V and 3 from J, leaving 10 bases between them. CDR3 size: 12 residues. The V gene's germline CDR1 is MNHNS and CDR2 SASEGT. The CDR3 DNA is TGTGCCAGCAATCAGGGTAGCTACGAGCAGTACTTC. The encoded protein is CASNQGSYEQYF.

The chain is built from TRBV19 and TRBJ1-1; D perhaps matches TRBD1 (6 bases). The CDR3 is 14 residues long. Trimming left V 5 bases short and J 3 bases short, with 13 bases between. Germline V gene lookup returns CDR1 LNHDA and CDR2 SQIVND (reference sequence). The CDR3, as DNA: TGTGCCAGTAGTTTCCGGGACACATACACTGAAGCTTTCTTT. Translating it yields CASSFRDTYTEAFF.

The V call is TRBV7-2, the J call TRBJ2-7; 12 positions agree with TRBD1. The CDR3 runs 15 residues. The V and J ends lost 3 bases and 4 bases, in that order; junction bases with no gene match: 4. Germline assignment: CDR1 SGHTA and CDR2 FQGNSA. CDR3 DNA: TGTGCCAGCAGCTTGATGGGACAGGGGGCTTACGAGCAGTACTTC. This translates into CASSLMGQGAYEQYF.

In nucleotides, the CDR3 is TGTGCCAGCAGCTTGATGGGGACAGAAGGGGACGAGCAGTACTTC. Residues: CASSLMGTEGDEQYF. This chain uses TRBV6-5 with TRBJ2-7; 7 positions agree with TRBD1. The CDR3 contains 15 residues. Trimming removed 6 bases from V and 5 bases from J; junction bases left unmatched: 13. In germline, CDR1 is MNHEY, CDR2 SVGAGI.

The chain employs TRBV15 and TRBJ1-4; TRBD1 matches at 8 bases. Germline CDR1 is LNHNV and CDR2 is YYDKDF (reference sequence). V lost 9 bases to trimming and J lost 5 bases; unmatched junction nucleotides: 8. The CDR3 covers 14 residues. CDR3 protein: CATPVGQENEKLFF. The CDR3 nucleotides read TGTGCCACTCCCGTGGGACAGGAAAATGAAAAACTGTTTTTT.

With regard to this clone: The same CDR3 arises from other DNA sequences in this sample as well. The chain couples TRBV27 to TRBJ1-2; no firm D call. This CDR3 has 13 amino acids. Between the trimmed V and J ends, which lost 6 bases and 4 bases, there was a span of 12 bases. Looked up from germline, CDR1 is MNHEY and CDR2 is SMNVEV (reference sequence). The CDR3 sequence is CASSLGLLYGYTF. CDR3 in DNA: TGTGCCAGCAGCTTGGGCTTACTCTATGGCTACACCTTC.